What follows is one T cell receptor (beta chain) and its context. With 0 bases removed from V and 4 bases from J, the gap between germline ends came to 13 bases. Germline CDR1 LNHNV, CDR2 YYDKDF (reference sequence). CDR3 length: 15 residues. The data are from a study of cytomegalovirus exposure and HLA in healthy donors. Some clones are missing from TCRdb's copy, which holds only in-frame ones; the method was immunoSEQ multiplex PCR. In the table there are about 280,000 clones, more than 75% of which are singletons. The chain combines TRBV15 with TRBJ2-7; a possible D gene is TRBD1 (6 bases). Sequencing used PBMCs. This sequence originates from a woman under 30 in good health and CMV-seronegative. CDR3 residues: CATSRDIGQHYEQYF. DNA for the CDR3: TGTGCCACCAGCAGAGATATTGGACAGCATTACGAGCAGTACTTC.